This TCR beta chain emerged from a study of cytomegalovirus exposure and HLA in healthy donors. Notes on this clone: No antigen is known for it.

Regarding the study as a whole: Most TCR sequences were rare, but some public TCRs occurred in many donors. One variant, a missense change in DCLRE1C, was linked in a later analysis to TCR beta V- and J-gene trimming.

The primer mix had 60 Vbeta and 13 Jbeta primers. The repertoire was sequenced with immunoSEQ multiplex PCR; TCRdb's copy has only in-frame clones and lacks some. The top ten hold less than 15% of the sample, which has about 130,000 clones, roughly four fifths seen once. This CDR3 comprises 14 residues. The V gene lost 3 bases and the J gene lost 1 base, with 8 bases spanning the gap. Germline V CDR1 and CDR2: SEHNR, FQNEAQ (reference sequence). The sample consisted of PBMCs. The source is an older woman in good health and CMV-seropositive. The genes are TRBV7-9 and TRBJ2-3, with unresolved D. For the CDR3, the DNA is TGTGCCAGCAGCTTCGACTTGGGCACAGATACGCAGTATTTT. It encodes CASSFDLGTDTQYF. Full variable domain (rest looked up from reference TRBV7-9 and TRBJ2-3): DTGVSQNPRHKITKRGQNVTFRCDPISEHNRLYWYRQTLGQGPEFLTYFQNEAQLEKSRLLSDRFSAERPKGSFSTLEIQRTEQGDSAMYLCASSFDLGTDTQYFGPGTRLTVL.